The 22 T cell receptor beta chains given below trace back to one sample, sequenced in a study of cytomegalovirus exposure and HLA in healthy donors. PCR involved 60 Vbeta and 13 Jbeta primers. Sequencing used immunoSEQ multiplex PCR; TCRdb keeps in-frame clones, though not all of them. Among around 150,000 clones listed, around 66% were seen once. Sequencing was carried out using PBMCs. The receptors stem from a woman aged 25 to 39 in good health and CMV-seropositive.

There are a few counts of this clone. V is TRBV19 and J is TRBJ2-6; D unresolved. V dropped 6 bases and J dropped 0 bases, with 12 bases sitting between them. This CDR3 is 16 amino acids long. Germline V CDR1 and CDR2: LNHDA, SQIVND (reference sequence). The CDR3 protein is CASSPLASSGANVLTF. CDR3 in DNA: TGTGCCAGTAGCCCACTTGCGAGCTCTGGGGCCAACGTCCTGACTTTC.

V usage is TRBV6-5 and J usage is TRBJ2-3; 7 positions match TRBD2. Germline CDR1 and CDR2: MNHEY and SVGAGI. V gave up 6 bases and J gave up 2 bases; unmatched junction bases: 8. The CDR3 spans 15 residues. CDR3 nucleotides: TGTGCCAGCAGATCGGGGGGTCCCCTCACAGATACGCAGTATTTT. Its translation is CASRSGGPLTDTQYF.

The chain carries TRBV6-5 and TRBJ1-2, with D perhaps matching TRBD1 (6 bases). This CDR3 has 13 amino acids. The germline V gene has CDR1 MNHEY and CDR2 SVGAGI. Deletions cut 8 bases from V and 3 bases from J, with 13 bases between. The CDR3 DNA follows: TGTGCCAGCCAACCGGGACAACACTATGGCTACACCTTC. Translated, it gives CASQPGQHYGYTF.

This clone was seen more than once but under ten times. Sequence at one end of the junction differs from germline and may be a read error. This chain links TRBV7-7 with TRBJ2-1; D perhaps matches TRBD1 (5 bases). The germline V gene has CDR1 SSHAT and CDR2 FNYEAQ (reference sequence). The CDR3 sequence is 15 residues long. CDR3 in DNA: TGTGCTAGCAGCTTGGGGCCGGTCTCTAACAATGAGCAGTTCTTC. Translating gives CASSLGPVSNNEQFF.

This clone showed up just a few times. The V and J genes are TRBV10-3 and TRBJ1-1; 8 nucleotides align to TRBD1. CDR1 is ENHRY, CDR2 SYGVKD, per germline. After removal of 11 bases from V and 1 base from J, the junction contained 9 bases not matched to a gene. This CDR3 spans 14 amino acids. The CDR3 sequence: CASQGARGNTEAFF. The CDR3 nucleotides are TGTGCCTCGCAGGGGGCTCGAGGGAACACTGAAGCTTTCTTT.

The V call is TRBV29-1, the J call TRBJ2-5; 11 bases fit TRBD2. With 7 bases clipped from V and 5 bases from J, the junction kept 15 bases outside the gene matches. In germline, CDR1 is SQVTM, CDR2 ANQGSEA. The CDR3 spans 16 residues. In DNA, the CDR3 is TGCAGCGGGACAGGGACTAGCGGTGACAAGAGGGAGACCCAGTACTTC. As protein: CSGTGTSGDKRETQYF.

J is TRBJ2-2 and V is TRBV19, with D tentatively TRBD1 (5 bases). Between the trimmed V and J ends, which lost 7 bases and 3 bases, there was a span of 18 bases. Germline assignment: CDR1 LNHDA and CDR2 SQIVND (reference sequence). The CDR3 is made up of 16 amino acids. DNA for the CDR3: TGTGCCAGTAACCAAGGTCTGACAGAAGACACCGGGGAGCTGTTTTTT. It encodes CASNQGLTEDTGELFF.

This chain links TRBV2 with TRBJ2-5; D might be TRBD2 (6 bases). CDR1 is SNHLY and CDR2 is FYNNEI in the germline V gene. Trimming removed 4 bases from V and 1 base from J, with 22 bases in between. This CDR3 has 18 amino acids. The CDR3 protein is CASSVAPLGSGVQETQYF. The CDR3 DNA follows: TGTGCCAGCAGTGTGGCCCCCTTAGGTAGCGGAGTCCAAGAGACCCAGTACTTC.

Regarding this clone: Within the sample, other DNA sequences also encode this same CDR3. The chain combines TRBV19 with TRBJ1-1; D unresolved. Looked up from germline, CDR1 is LNHDA and CDR2 is SQIVND (reference sequence). CDR3 size: 13 residues. Trimming took 1 base from V and 7 from J, leaving 10 bases between them. The CDR3 bases are TGTGCCAGTAGTATAGGTACAGCCTTTGAAGCTTTCTTT. Translating gives CASSIGTAFEAFF.

The chain recombines TRBV6-1 with TRBJ2-3, with 12 bases that match TRBD2. The CDR3 length is 16 residues. Germline CDR1 reads MNHNS; CDR2 reads SASEGT. Losses at the gene ends were 4 bases for V and 4 bases for J; bases not matched to a gene: 6. The CDR3 nucleotides read TGTGCCAGCAGTGGACAACTAGCGGGGGGCCCAGATACGCAGTATTTT. It is translated as CASSGQLAGGPDTQYF.

The chain combines TRBV7-2 with TRBJ1-6; 9 bases fit TRBD1. Germline lookup yields CDR1 SGHTA and CDR2 FQGNSA. This CDR3 has 15 residues. The V gene end was trimmed by 1 base and the J gene end by 9 bases; junction bases not matched to a gene: 4. CDR3 in DNA: TGTGCCAGCAGCTTAGTCAGGGGACAGGGTTCACCCCTCCACTTT. Protein product: CASSLVRGQGSPLHF. The variable domain in full, completed from reference TRBV7-2 and TRBJ1-6, reads GAGVSQSPSNKVTEKGKDVELRCDPISGHTALYWYRQSLGQGLEFLIYFQGNSAPDKSGLPSDRFSAERTGGSVSTLTIQRTQQEDSAVYLCASSLVRGQGSPLHFGNGTRLTVT.

This clone appeared a few times. The gene calls are TRBV2 and TRBJ2-5, with D perhaps matching TRBD2 (5 bases). Trimming pared 7 bases from V and 5 bases from J, leaving 11 bases between. Germline CDR1 SNHLY, CDR2 FYNNEI. The CDR3 length is 12 residues. The CDR3 here is CASTSTGETQYF. The DNA of the CDR3 is TGTGCCAGCACTTCGACGGGGGAGACCCAGTACTTC.

With regard to this clone: At one end, the junction sequence differs from germline, possibly due to a read error. The chain employs TRBV5-1 and TRBJ2-3; TRBD1 agrees at 8 bases. CDR3 length equals 14 residues. Germline values: CDR1 SGHRS, CDR2 YFSETQ. CDR3 amino acids: CASSLGQVADTQYF. The CDR3 DNA is TGCGCCAGCAGTTTGGGACAGGTTGCAGATACGCAGTATTTT.

V gene TRBV19 combines with J gene TRBJ1-1; D is unresolved. Between the trimmed V and J ends, which lost 0 bases and 0 bases, there was a span of 8 bases. Germline CDR1 reads LNHDA; CDR2 reads SQIVND (reference sequence). The CDR3 consists of 15 residues. CDR3 sequence (DNA): TGTGCCAGTAGTATAGATCGGTTAATGAACACTGAAGCTTTCTTT. Residues: CASSIDRLMNTEAFF.

The chain couples TRBV2 to TRBJ1-4; D is ambiguous. CDR3 length: 11 amino acids. V gave up 3 bases and J gave up 15 bases, with 11 bases separating them. Germline V CDR1 and CDR2: SNHLY, FYNNEI. CDR3 bases: TGTGCCAGCAGTGACTGGAGGGAATTGTTTTTT. This translates into CASSDWRELFF.

The chain has TRBV2 and TRBJ2-3; 8 nucleotides agree with TRBD2. Germline V gene sequence: CDR1 SNHLY, CDR2 FYNNEI. With 6 bases clipped from V and 10 bases from J, the junction kept 9 bases outside the gene matches. This CDR3 is built from 13 residues. The CDR3 loop reads CASSPGGMRAQYF. CDR3 nucleotides: TGTGCCAGCAGCCCGGGGGGGATGCGGGCGCAGTATTTT.

The chain has TRBV9 and TRBJ2-3, with D possibly being TRBD2 (6 bases). The germline CDR1 and CDR2 sequences are SGDLS and YYNGEE. The CDR3 has 17 amino acids. Trimming cost V 0 bases and J 0 bases, with 14 bases left between them. The CDR3 nucleotides are TGTGCCAGCAGCGTAGCATGGGGGGTCTATAGCACAGATACGCAGTATTTT. It specifies CASSVAWGVYSTDTQYF.

V gene TRBV6-1 combines with J gene TRBJ1-4; D possibly corresponds to TRBD1 (6 bases). CDR3 size: 15 residues. Looked up from germline, CDR1 is MNHNS and CDR2 is SASEGT. V lost 4 bases and J 7 bases, leaving 16 bases between the germline ends. CDR3 amino acids: CASSGTARGSEKLFF. The CDR3 nucleotides are TGTGCCAGCAGTGGGACAGCTCGAGGTAGTGAAAAACTGTTTTTT.

This chain joins TRBV7-8 and TRBJ2-1, with TRBD2 identical over 12 bases. Per the germline V gene, CDR1 is SGHVS and CDR2 is FQNEAQ. J lost 9 bases, V lost 5 bases, and 11 bases had no gene match. The CDR3 has 16 residues. The CDR3 reads CASSRFLAGGPAEQFF. The CDR3, as DNA: TGTGCCAGCAGCCGCTTTCTAGCGGGAGGGCCGGCTGAGCAGTTCTTC.

V is TRBV2 and J is TRBJ1-2; TRBD1 matches 9 bases. Germline values: CDR1 SNHLY, CDR2 FYNNEI. V lost 5 bases, J lost 4 bases, and 2 bases stayed unmatched. The CDR3 length is 13 residues. This chain's CDR3 is CASSPQGAYGYTF. In DNA, the CDR3 is TGTGCCAGCAGTCCACAGGGGGCCTATGGCTACACCTTC.

This clone was seen more than once but under ten times. J is TRBJ2-2 and V is TRBV4-2; TRBD2 agrees at 8 bases. V lost 0 bases to trimming and J lost 9 bases; unmatched junction nucleotides: 6. The CDR3 contains 15 residues. The germline V gene encodes CDR1 LGHNA and CDR2 YNFKEQ. CDR3 sequence reads: CASSQDKAGGRELFF. The DNA of the CDR3 is TGTGCCAGCAGCCAAGATAAGGCGGGAGGAAGGGAGCTGTTTTTT.

The chain recombines TRBV27 with TRBJ2-2; 7 bases fit TRBD1. The V gene's germline CDR1 is MNHEY and CDR2 SMNVEV (reference sequence). V lost 5 bases and J lost 6; bases outside the gene matches: 12. The CDR3 has 16 residues. CDR3 amino acids: CASSTGTDGGAGELFF. The DNA of the CDR3 is TGTGCCAGCAGTACCGGGACAGACGGTGGGGCCGGGGAGCTGTTTTTT.